This record concerns one T cell receptor beta chain sequence. This specimen belongs to a study of cytomegalovirus exposure and HLA in healthy donors. Researchers ran the PCR with 60 Vbeta and 13 Jbeta primers. The method was immunoSEQ multiplex PCR; TCRdb's version includes in-frame clones alone and lacks a portion of them. This table has 150,000 to 200,000 clones, roughly 77% appearing once. Sequencing input: PBMCs. The receptor's source is a man aged 45-65 years in good health and CMV-seropositive.

The CDR3 is CASSPSYGYTF. The CDR3 DNA follows: TGTGCCAGCTCCCCCAGCTATGGCTACACCTTC. The V gene is TRBV6-6, the J gene TRBJ1-2; D ambiguous. V lost 8 bases, J lost 4 bases, and 8 bases lay in between. The CDR3 consists of 11 residues. From germline, CDR1 is MNHNY and CDR2 SVGAGI (reference sequence).